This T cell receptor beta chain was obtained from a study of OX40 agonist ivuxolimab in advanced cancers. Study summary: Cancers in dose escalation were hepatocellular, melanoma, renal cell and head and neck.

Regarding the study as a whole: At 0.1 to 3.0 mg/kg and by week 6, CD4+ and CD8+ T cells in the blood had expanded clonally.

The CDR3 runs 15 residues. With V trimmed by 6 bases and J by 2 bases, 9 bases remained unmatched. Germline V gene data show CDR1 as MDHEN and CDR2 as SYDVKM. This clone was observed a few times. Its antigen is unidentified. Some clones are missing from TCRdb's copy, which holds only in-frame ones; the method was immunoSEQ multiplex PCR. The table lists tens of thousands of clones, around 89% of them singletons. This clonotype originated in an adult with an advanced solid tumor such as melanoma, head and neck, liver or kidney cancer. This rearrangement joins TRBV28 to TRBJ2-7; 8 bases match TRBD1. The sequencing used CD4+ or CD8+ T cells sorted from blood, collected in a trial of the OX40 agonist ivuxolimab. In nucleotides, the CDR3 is TGTGCCAGCAGGACCGGACAGGGAAGTCCCTACGAGCAGTACTTC. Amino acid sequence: CASRTGQGSPYEQYF.